The sequence of this T cell receptor beta chain was determined in a study of beta chain features in type 1 diabetes. Study outcomes and limitations: TCRB rearrangement may or may not be influenced by HLA type; here this remained unresolved. Naive, central memory and regulatory TCRB repertoires appeared more similar among patients than healthy donors. In all four CD4+ subsets, TCRB CDR3 length was significantly, moderately reduced in type 1 diabetes. Whatever favoring of shorter templates PCR might show would apply equally to patients and controls.

Reverse transcription of all isolated RNA meant that expressed TCRB transcripts were sequenced. This table comes from immunoSEQ multiplex PCR, and its TCRdb copy is limited to in-frame clones, with some not included. The sample lists about 140,000 clones; less than 10% were seen once. Remarks on this clone: Its matching antigen is unknown.

The CDR3 spans 13 residues. The V end was cut by 0 bases, the J end by 7 bases, with 8 bases between. The germline V gene encodes CDR1 SGDLS and CDR2 YYNGEE. Material for sequencing was central memory CD4+ T cells from blood. V and J are TRBV9 and TRBJ1-5, with no clear D. This clonotype was sampled from a woman between 35 and 50 years old in good health. This chain's CDR3 is CASSVDGSQPQHF. The CDR3 DNA reads as TGTGCCAGCAGCGTAGACGGGAGCCAGCCCCAGCATTTT.